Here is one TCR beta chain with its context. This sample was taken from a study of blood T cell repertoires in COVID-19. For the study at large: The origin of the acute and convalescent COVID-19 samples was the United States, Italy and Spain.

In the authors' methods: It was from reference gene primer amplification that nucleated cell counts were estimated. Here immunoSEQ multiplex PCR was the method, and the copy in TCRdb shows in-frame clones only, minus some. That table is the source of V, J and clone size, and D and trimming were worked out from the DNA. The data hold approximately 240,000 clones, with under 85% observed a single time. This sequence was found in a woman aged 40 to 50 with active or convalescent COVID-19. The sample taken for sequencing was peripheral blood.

The CDR3: CASAGRRSSGANVLTF. The DNA for the CDR3 is TGTGCCAGCGCGGGACGGCGAAGCTCTGGGGCCAACGTCCTGACTTTC. The V gene is TRBV10-3, the J gene TRBJ2-6; a possible D gene is TRBD2 (6 bases). CDR3 length: 16 amino acids. Trimming pared 10 bases from V and 0 bases from J, leaving 16 bases between. Germline V lookup: CDR1 ENHRY, CDR2 SYGVKD.